The 31 T cell receptor beta chains listed next were all sequenced from one sample in a study of blood T cells in healthy people across ages (dated by TCRdb to 2014 to 2015). Library preparation employed 5' RACE. Sequencing used an Illumina HiSeq 2500. A second PCR of about 7 to 12 cycles was run with a J-beta primer mix and a sample-barcoded 5' primer. The public sequencing data were trimmed at Q25 with fastp and processed into clonotypes with MiXCR by TCRdb, which kept only in-frame beta chains. A single entry per CDR3 protein holds the most common genes and DNA from its merged rows. The sample table contains almost 300,000 distinct CDR3 sequences; only one count was recorded for around 30% of them. The top ten clones comprise over 25% of the sample. Sequencing was done on a sample of blood. The receptor source for this set is a woman between 65 and 79 years old in good health.

The genes are TRBV5-1 and TRBJ2-5, with D hard to call. The CDR3 sequence is 14 residues long. CDR1 SGHRS and CDR2 YFSETQ come from the germline V gene. V was cut by 0 bases and J by 0 bases, with 6 bases left in between. For the CDR3, the DNA is TGCGCCAGCAGCTTGGAGGGCAACCAAGAGACCCAGTACTTC. This gives the protein CASSLEGNQETQYF.

There are a few counts of this clonotype. The rearrangement links TRBV29-1 to TRBJ2-7; 7 bases fit TRBD1. Germline V gives CDR1 SQVTM, CDR2 ANQGSEA. CDR3 length: 13 amino acids. Unmatched junction bases numbered 7, after V lost 6 bases and J lost 2 bases. In nucleotides, the CDR3 is TGCAGCGTGGTTACCGGGACAGCCTACGAGCAGTACTTC. Translation gives CSVVTGTAYEQYF.

The sample holds a few counts of this clonotype. The rearrangement uses TRBV7-2 and TRBJ2-7, with 9 bases fitting TRBD2. Germline assignment: CDR1 SGHTA and CDR2 FQGNSA. V lost 5 bases, J lost 5 bases, and 4 bases stayed unmatched. CDR3 length: 13 residues. For the CDR3, the DNA is TGTGCCAGCAGCACCGGGACTAGCCACGAGCAGTACTTC. It is translated as CASSTGTSHEQYF.

The rearrangement uses TRBV5-1 and TRBJ2-3; D is possibly TRBD2 (5 bases). The germline V gene has CDR1 SGHRS and CDR2 YFSETQ. The V end lost 4 bases, the J end lost 6 bases, and 15 bases lay between the germline ends. This CDR3 is 14 amino acids long. The CDR3 spells CASSTDGGGDTQYF. In DNA, the CDR3 is TGCGCCAGCAGCACGGACGGAGGCGGGGATACGCAGTATTTT.

Ten or more counts support this clonotype. The V and J genes are TRBV29-1 and TRBJ2-5; D is uncertain. The DNA end lines up better with TRBJ2-7; the J call may be wrong. The CDR3 runs to 13 residues. Per the germline V gene, CDR1 is SQVTM and CDR2 is ANQGSEA. This CDR3 is CSAVEAVNYEQYF. The CDR3 bases are TGCAGCGCCGTTGAGGCGGTAAACTACGAGCAGTACTTC.

The V and J genes are TRBV20-1 and TRBJ2-5; TRBD1 agrees at 11 bases. The CDR3 covers 16 residues. The V and J ends lost 0 bases and 2 bases, in that order; junction bases with no gene match: 5. Germline V gene lookup returns CDR1 DFQATT and CDR2 SNEGSKA (reference sequence). CDR3 sequence: CSARDRGQGVQETQYF. CDR3 nucleotides: TGCAGTGCTAGAGATCGGGGACAGGGGGTTCAAGAGACCCAGTACTTC.

Many counts were recorded for this clonotype. The V call is TRBV20-1, the J call TRBJ2-1; weak D call: TRBD2 (6 bases). CDR3 size: 15 residues. Trimming removed 5 bases from V and 2 bases from J, with 16 bases in between. Germline CDR1 DFQATT, CDR2 SNEGSKA (reference sequence). CDR3 coding DNA: TGCAGTGCTCTACTAGCCGCAGTGGCCTACAATGAGCAGTTCTTC. Residues: CSALLAAVAYNEQFF.

This clonotype is a singleton in its sample. This chain links TRBV4-3 with TRBJ1-6; unclear D gene. The CDR3 has 13 amino acids. From germline, CDR1 is LGHNA and CDR2 YSLEER. Trimming left V 0 bases short and J 7 bases short, with 4 bases between. For the CDR3, the DNA is TGCGCCAGCAGCCAAGAGGAAAATTCACCCCTCCACTTT. Its protein is CASSQEENSPLHF.

The chain recombines TRBV9 with TRBJ2-5; D gene ambiguous. CDR1 SGDLS and CDR2 YYNGEE come from the germline V gene. The V end was cut by 0 bases, the J end by 1 base, with 7 bases between. The CDR3 sequence is 14 residues long. The chain's CDR3 is CASSVGPTQETQYF. CDR3 DNA sequence: TGTGCCAGCAGCGTAGGACCGACCCAAGAGACCCAGTACTTC.

The V and J genes are TRBV6-1 and TRBJ2-3; the D gene is possibly TRBD2 (5 bases). The CDR3 extends over 15 amino acids. V was trimmed by 4 bases and J by 2 bases, leaving 13 bases between them. Germline V gives CDR1 MNHNS, CDR2 SASEGT. The DNA for the CDR3 is TGTGCCAGCAGTGGTCTAAGCGGTTACACAGATACGCAGTATTTT. Translation gives CASSGLSGYTDTQYF.

This clonotype was detected only a few times. V usage is TRBV20-1 and J usage is TRBJ2-5; D uncertain. CDR3 length equals 11 residues. Germline assignment: CDR1 DFQATT and CDR2 SNEGSKA (reference sequence). V was pared by 2 bases and J by 7 bases, with 8 bases between. Here the CDR3 reads CSARLPGTQYF. Here the CDR3 DNA reads TGCAGTGCTAGACTTCCTGGGACCCAGTACTTC.

V is TRBV6-5 and J is TRBJ2-5, with 9 bases identical to TRBD1. The J call is in doubt because the DNA end fits TRBJ2-7 better. The V gene's germline CDR1 is MNHEY and CDR2 SVGAGI. This CDR3 is 13 amino acids long. The CDR3 sequence is CASSRTGVYEQYF. The CDR3 nucleotides read TGTGCCAGCAGTAGGACAGGGGTCTACGAGCAGTACTTC.

There are a few counts of this clonotype. The J gene is TRBJ2-1, the V gene TRBV28; D gene uncertain. Germline CDR1 MDHEN, CDR2 SYDVKM. V lost 5 bases to trimming and J lost 8 bases, with 16 bases between them. CDR3 length equals 14 residues. The CDR3 loop reads CASSPTPPGYEQFF. The DNA of the CDR3 is TGTGCCAGCAGTCCAACCCCTCCGGGCTATGAGCAGTTCTTC.

This chain links TRBV20-1 with TRBJ2-5; 7 nucleotides align to TRBD2. The CDR3 is 15 residues long. V lost 4 bases, J lost 1 base, and 9 bases stayed unmatched. From germline, CDR1 is DFQATT and CDR2 SNEGSKA (reference sequence). Here the CDR3 reads CSATRLAETQETQYF. The CDR3 DNA reads TGCAGTGCTACAAGACTAGCAGAAACCCAAGAGACCCAGTACTTC.

The V and J genes are TRBV4-2 and TRBJ1-2; 7 nucleotides align to TRBD1. The germline V gene has CDR1 LGHNA and CDR2 YNFKEQ. V shed 0 bases, J shed 5 bases, and the junction held 6 bases outside the gene matches. The CDR3 has 15 residues. The CDR3 DNA sequence: TGTGCCAGCAGCCAAGATAGGGGGCTCAGTTATGGCTACACCTTC. It yields the protein CASSQDRGLSYGYTF.

The genes are TRBV7-2 and TRBJ2-4, with 7 bases aligning to TRBD1. Germline values: CDR1 SGHTA, CDR2 FQGNSA. Trimming removed 5 bases from V and 4 bases from J; junction bases left unmatched: 8. The CDR3 runs 15 residues. This CDR3 is CASSPAGTVKNIQYF. The CDR3 nucleotides are TGTGCCAGCAGCCCAGCCGGGACAGTGAAAAACATTCAGTACTTC.

The V gene is TRBV5-1, the J gene TRBJ2-6; D gene ambiguous. This CDR3 has 15 residues. The V gene's germline CDR1 is SGHRS and CDR2 YFSETQ. V lost 6 bases and J lost 3, with 13 bases in between. The CDR3 bases are TGCGCCAGCACCTTCCAGGCTAGTGGGGCCAACGTCCTGACTTTC. Its translation: CASTFQASGANVLTF.

This clonotype has just a few counts. The rearrangement uses TRBV21-1 and TRBJ1-5. TRBV21-1 is a pseudogene locus. CDR3 length: 13 residues. CDR3 DNA: TGTGCCGGTACTTATAGTAGCAATCAGCCCCAGCATTTT. This translates into CAGTYSSNQPQHF.

The rearrangement uses TRBV7-9 and TRBJ2-1; TRBD2 is a possible D gene (5 bases). V gave up 1 base and J gave up 10 bases, with 17 bases separating them. CDR3 length equals 15 residues. CDR1 and CDR2 from the germline V gene are SEHNR and FQNEAQ (reference sequence). The chain's CDR3 is CASSLGVARDGEQFF. The CDR3, as DNA: TGTGCCAGCAGCTTAGGGGTAGCGCGCGACGGCGAGCAGTTCTTC.

This chain uses TRBV20-1 with TRBJ2-1; D is unresolved. The J call is uncertain, as TRBJ2-7 better fits the DNA end. Germline assignment: CDR1 DFQATT and CDR2 SNEGSKA (reference sequence). The CDR3 runs 11 residues. CDR3 loop: CSALQEYEQYF. Written as DNA, the CDR3 is TGCAGTGCCCTGCAGGAGTACGAGCAGTACTTC.

This clonotype was detected ten times or more. J is TRBJ1-4 and V is TRBV12-3 or TRBV12-4, with a possible D match to TRBD1 (6 bases). V lost 6 bases and J 11 bases, leaving 25 bases between the germline ends. This CDR3 region has 16 residues. The CDR3 sequence is CASSSTSTGSGEKLFF. The DNA of the CDR3 is TGTGCCAGCAGCTCCACCTCTACAGGGAGCGGAGAGAAACTGTTTTTT.

The table lists this clonotype with a few counts. The gene calls are TRBV6-5 and TRBJ1-2; D not resolved. V was cut by 2 bases and J by 0 bases, with 7 bases left in between. This CDR3 comprises 14 residues. Germline CDR1 and CDR2: MNHEY and SVGAGI. For the CDR3, the DNA is TGTGCCAGCAGTTACAATTCGGCTAACTATGGCTACACCTTC. It yields the protein CASSYNSANYGYTF.

This clonotype was counted a few times. The chain links TRBV13 to TRBJ2-3; D possibly corresponds to TRBD2 (5 bases). CDR1 and CDR2 (germline): PRHDT, FYEKMQ (reference sequence). With 5 bases removed from V and 2 bases from J, the gap between germline ends came to 17 bases. The CDR3 extends over 16 amino acids. In DNA, the CDR3 is TGTGCCAGCAGCAGCGAGGGATGGGCCCCCACAGATACGCAGTATTTT. Its translation is CASSSEGWAPTDTQYF.

J is TRBJ1-6 and V is TRBV28, with D perhaps matching TRBD1 (5 bases). The CDR3 sequence is 16 residues long. Germline V CDR1 and CDR2: MDHEN, SYDVKM. Trimming removed 0 bases from V and 7 bases from J, with 13 bases in between. CDR3: CASSLWGTSRNSPLHF. The CDR3 coding sequence is TGTGCCAGCAGTTTATGGGGGACTTCAAGAAATTCACCCCTCCACTTT.

The chain joins TRBV20-1 to TRBJ2-3; a weak D match, TRBD2 (6 bases). Per the germline V gene, CDR1 is DFQATT and CDR2 is SNEGSKA (reference sequence). This CDR3 is 15 amino acids long. V lost 5 bases, J lost 0 bases, and 15 bases lay in between. CDR3 loop: CSAGGSGTSTDTQYF. In nucleotides, the CDR3 is TGCAGTGCTGGGGGTTCGGGGACTAGCACAGATACGCAGTATTTT.

The V call is TRBV20-1, the J call TRBJ2-1; perhaps TRBD1 as D (6 bases). The germline V gene has CDR1 DFQATT and CDR2 SNEGSKA (reference sequence). V dropped 4 bases and J dropped 5 bases, with 6 bases sitting between them. The CDR3 runs 11 residues. CDR3 DNA: TGCAGTGCTAACAGGGACAATGAGCAGTTCTTC. Translation gives CSANRDNEQFF.

The sample holds many counts of this clonotype. V is TRBV5-1 and J is TRBJ2-1; D remains unclear. CDR1 SGHRS and CDR2 YFSETQ come from the germline V gene. Trimming took 0 bases from V and 0 from J, leaving 7 bases between them. This CDR3 has 15 amino acids. The CDR3 DNA follows: TGCGCCAGCAGCTTGGCGGCTAGCTCCTACAATGAGCAGTTCTTC. Its translation is CASSLAASSYNEQFF.

This rearrangement joins TRBV5-1 to TRBJ2-5; 7 bases line up with TRBD1. The CDR3 is 14 residues long. Germline lookup yields CDR1 SGHRS and CDR2 YFSETQ. V gave up 4 bases and J gave up 3 bases; unmatched junction bases: 6. CDR3 loop: CASSPGTEKETQYF. The DNA for the CDR3 is TGCGCCAGCAGCCCCGGGACAGAAAAAGAGACCCAGTACTTC. The full variable domain, in which reference TRBV5-1 and TRBJ2-5 provide the parts outside the CDR3, is KAGVTQTPRYLIKTRGQQVTLSCSPISGHRSVSWYQQTPGQGLQFLFEYFSETQRNKGNFPGRFSGRQFSNSRSEMNVSTLELGDSALYLCASSPGTEKETQYFGPGTRLLVL.

The rearrangement uses TRBV10-3 and TRBJ2-2, with D possibly TRBD1 on 5 matching bases. Germline CDR1 ENHRY, CDR2 SYGVKD. Trimming pared 8 bases from V and 1 base from J, leaving 17 bases between. The CDR3 extends over 16 amino acids. The CDR3 is CAIRRKAQGNTGELFF. The CDR3 coding sequence is TGTGCCATCCGTCGGAAGGCCCAGGGGAACACCGGGGAGCTGTTTTTT.

This chain joins TRBV7-9 and TRBJ2-7; D not certain. Germline loops: CDR1 SEHNR, CDR2 FQNEAQ (reference sequence). The V and J ends lost 1 base and 1 base respectively, with 11 bases between them. This CDR3 contains 15 residues. Here the CDR3 DNA reads TGTGCCAGCAGCTTAGAGGCGGCAGGTTCCTACGAGCAGTACTTC. Its protein is CASSLEAAGSYEQYF.

There are a few counts of this clonotype. V is TRBV5-1 and J is TRBJ2-3, with 10 positions matching TRBD2. J lost 1 base, V lost 6 bases, and 5 bases had no gene match. The CDR3 runs 15 residues. Germline CDR1 is SGHRS and CDR2 is YFSETQ. The CDR3 DNA is TGCGCCAGCACTAGCGGGAGAGCACGCACAGATACGCAGTATTTT. It encodes CASTSGRARTDTQYF.